What follows are 28 T cell receptor beta chains derived from one specimen sequenced in a study of T cells after yellow fever vaccination. TCRdb re-analysed the 5' RACE reads in MiXCR, keeping a single row per CDR3 protein. The sample lists fewer than 400,000 distinct CDR3 sequences; approximately 11% were seen once. The sequencing here drew on CD4+ T cells sorted from PBMCs, taken 45 days after the yellow fever booster vaccination. The receptors shown here come from a man in his late teens or twenties who received the YFV17D yellow fever vaccine.

This clonotype was recorded a few times. This chain uses TRBV7-9 with TRBJ2-5, with TRBD1 matching 7 bases. The J segment lost 1 base and the V segment lost 4 bases, leaving 6 bases of the junction unmatched. The CDR3 is 15 residues long. Germline CDR1 and CDR2: SEHNR and FQNEAQ (reference sequence). The CDR3, as DNA: TGTGCCAGCAGCTCGAGGGGACAGACCCAAGAGACCCAGTACTTC. It encodes CASSSRGQTQETQYF.

This clonotype has at least ten counts. The rearrangement uses TRBV4-1 and TRBJ1-5; 10 bases align to TRBD1. J was trimmed by 9 bases and V by 3 bases; bases with no gene match: 11. The CDR3 is 16 amino acids. Germline-derived CDR1 and CDR2 are MGHRA and YSYEKL. CDR3 amino acids: CASSQGGTGAKGPQHF. The CDR3 DNA sequence: TGCGCCAGCAGCCAGGGAGGGACAGGGGCAAAGGGGCCCCAGCATTTT.

This chain links TRBV20-1 with TRBJ2-7; D not certain. The CDR3 contains 12 residues. Germline-derived CDR1 and CDR2 are DFQATT and SNEGSKA (reference sequence). Trimming removed 5 bases at V and 3 bases at J, with 11 bases between. CDR3 sequence reads: CSAGRAGYEQYF. CDR3 coding DNA: TGCAGTGCTGGCCGGGCTGGCTACGAGCAGTACTTC.

Only a few counts were recorded for this clonotype. This sequence joins TRBV5-5 and TRBJ1-4; D unclear. The V end was cut by 0 bases, the J end by 2 bases, with 8 bases between. Germline V CDR1 and CDR2: SGHKS, YYEKEE (reference sequence). This CDR3 region has 15 residues. The CDR3 nucleotides are TGTGCCAGCAGCTTGGACGTTTTCACTAATGAAAAACTGTTTTTT. Its protein product is CASSLDVFTNEKLFF. The full variable domain, its missing parts supplied by reference TRBV5-5 and TRBJ1-4, is DAGVTQSPTHLIKTRGQQVTLRCSPISGHKSVSWYQQVLGQGPQFIFQYYEKEERGRGNFPDRFSARQFPNYSSELNVNALLLGDSALYLCASSLDVFTNEKLFFGSGTQLSVL.

Many counts were recorded for this clonotype. The chain combines TRBV9 with TRBJ2-7, with D perhaps assigned TRBD1 or TRBD2 (5 bases each). The CDR3 contains 15 residues. V was cut by 4 bases and J by 3 bases, with 17 bases left in between. Germline V gene data show CDR1 as SGDLS and CDR2 as YYNGEE. The CDR3 loop reads CASSPQGTGIYEQYF. The CDR3 DNA reads TGTGCCAGCAGCCCTCAGGGCACGGGGATCTACGAGCAGTACTTC. The full variable domain, completed using reference TRBV9 and TRBJ2-7, is DSGVTQTPKHLITATGQRVTLRCSPRSGDLSVYWYQQSLDQGLQFLIQYYNGEERAKGNILERFSAQQFPDLHSELNLSSLELGDSALYFCASSPQGTGIYEQYFGPGTRLTVT.

The table lists this clonotype with many counts. V gene TRBV2 combines with J gene TRBJ1-2, with 9 bases identical to TRBD1. This CDR3 contains 17 residues. CDR1 SNHLY and CDR2 FYNNEI come from the germline V gene. V was pared by 6 bases and J by 2 bases, with 13 bases of the junction left unmatched. The CDR3 loop reads CASRPGQGIARNYGYTF. CDR3 DNA sequence: TGTGCCAGCAGACCGGGACAGGGAATCGCAAGGAACTATGGCTACACCTTC.

V usage is TRBV7-9 and J usage is TRBJ2-7; TRBD1 matches 9 bases. Germline assignment: CDR1 SEHNR and CDR2 FQNEAQ (reference sequence). The J segment lost 3 bases and the V segment lost 5 bases, leaving 8 bases of the junction unmatched. The CDR3 is made up of 15 amino acids. The CDR3 protein is CASSTPDRGGYEQYF. Written as DNA, the CDR3 is TGTGCCAGCAGCACCCCGGACAGGGGCGGCTACGAGCAGTACTTC. The entire variable domain, with the rest obtained from reference TRBV7-9 and TRBJ2-7, is as follows: DTGVSQNPRHKITKRGQNVTFRCDPISEHNRLYWYRQTLGQGPEFLTYFQNEAQLEKSRLLSDRFSAERPKGSFSTLEIQRTEQGDSAMYLCASSTPDRGGYEQYFGPGTRLTVT.

V gene TRBV20-1 combines with J gene TRBJ1-2; 9 bases are shared with TRBD1. The junction had 4 bases not matched to a gene; V was cut back by 6 bases and J by 2 bases. The CDR3 extends over 13 amino acids. The germline V gene has CDR1 DFQATT and CDR2 SNEGSKA (reference sequence). DNA for the CDR3: TGCAGTGCCGCGGACAGGGGCAACTATGGCTACACCTTC. It translates to CSAADRGNYGYTF.

The chain has TRBV20-1 and TRBJ2-5, with a tentative D call TRBD1 (5 bases). The length of the CDR3 is 14 residues. Germline CDR1 DFQATT, CDR2 SNEGSKA (reference sequence). V lost 5 bases and J 5 bases, leaving 18 bases between the germline ends. This CDR3 is CSASVLGGAETQYF. CDR3 coding DNA: TGCAGTGCTTCCGTACTCGGTGGGGCCGAGACCCAGTACTTC.

Written as DNA, the CDR3 is TGCAGTGCTAGAGTGGCGGGGAGATACACAGATACGCAGTATTTT. Protein: CSARVAGRYTDTQYF. The chain has TRBV20-1 and TRBJ2-3, with D possibly TRBD2 on 6 matching bases. Germline CDR1 and CDR2: DFQATT and SNEGSKA (reference sequence). The CDR3 spans 15 residues. With 1 base removed from V and 2 bases from J, the gap between germline ends came to 13 bases.

This chain joins TRBV18 and TRBJ1-6; maybe TRBD1 (5 bases). Germline CDR1 KGHSH, CDR2 LQKENI. V was clipped by 0 bases and J by 7 bases, with 16 bases between them. The CDR3 runs 17 residues. CDR3: CASSPPNGATPNSPLHF. CDR3 nucleotide sequence: TGTGCCAGCTCACCACCGAACGGGGCTACTCCCAATTCACCCCTCCACTTT.

The CDR3 nucleotides are TGTGCCAGCTCACCCACGTATATCCAGCCCCAGCATTTT. Protein: CASSPTYIQPQHF. The chain joins TRBV18 to TRBJ1-5; D not resolved. V lost 3 bases and J 7 bases, leaving 10 bases between the germline ends. This CDR3 is built from 13 residues. Germline CDR1 is KGHSH and CDR2 is LQKENI.

This sequence joins TRBV19 and TRBJ2-3; TRBD2 matches 7 bases. The CDR3 totals 14 residues. Looked up from germline, CDR1 is LNHDA and CDR2 is SQIVND (reference sequence). Trimming removed 4 bases from V and 1 base from J; junction bases left unmatched: 2. The CDR3 bases are TGTGCCAGTAGTACTGCGGGGGGCACAGATACGCAGTATTTT. Protein product: CASSTAGGTDTQYF.

The V gene is TRBV5-6, the J gene TRBJ1-2; D unresolved. The germline CDR1 and CDR2 sequences are SGHDT and YYEEEE. Trimming removed 1 base from V and 2 bases from J, with 12 bases in between. There are 15 residues in the CDR3. Here the CDR3 DNA reads TGTGCCAGCAGCTTGACTCCGGAGGGAAACTATGGCTACACCTTC. It encodes CASSLTPEGNYGYTF.

The CDR3 sequence: CAIADREDTGELFF. The CDR3 DNA follows: TGTGCCATCGCGGACAGGGAGGACACCGGGGAGCTGTTTTTT. The chain recombines TRBV10-3 with TRBJ2-2; 8 bases line up with TRBD1. V dropped 8 bases and J dropped 3; count of bases not matched to a gene: 5. Germline assignment: CDR1 ENHRY and CDR2 SYGVKD. This CDR3 spans 14 amino acids.

This clonotype was seen repeatedly, ten times or more. The chain employs TRBV7-2 and TRBJ2-1; D gene uncertain. Deletions cut 4 bases from V and 3 bases from J, with 7 bases between. The germline V gene has CDR1 SGHTA and CDR2 FQGNSA. The CDR3 loop spans 13 amino acids. The CDR3 region is CASSWALYNEQFF. The CDR3 coding sequence is TGTGCCAGCAGCTGGGCCCTCTACAATGAGCAGTTCTTC. The whole variable domain, remainder taken from reference TRBV7-2 and TRBJ2-1, is GAGVSQSPSNKVTEKGKDVELRCDPISGHTALYWYRQSLGQGLEFLIYFQGNSAPDKSGLPSDRFSAERTGGSVSTLTIQRTQQEDSAVYLCASSWALYNEQFFGPGTRLTVL.

J is TRBJ1-1 and V is TRBV20-1, with 7 bases that match TRBD1. Germline V gene lookup returns CDR1 DFQATT and CDR2 SNEGSKA (reference sequence). V was clipped by 3 bases and J by 0 bases; unmatched bases: 7. CDR3 size: 15 residues. CDR3 in amino acids: CSAREGASMNTEAFF. The CDR3 DNA reads as TGCAGTGCTAGGGAGGGGGCCAGCATGAACACTGAAGCTTTCTTT.

The chain joins TRBV7-2 to TRBJ1-1, with a weak D call TRBD1 (6 bases). CDR1 and CDR2 (germline): SGHTA, FQGNSA. The CDR3 covers 14 residues. V was shortened by 4 bases and J by 4 bases, with 13 bases between the two germline ends. CDR3 sequence reads: CASSSLGGVTEAFF. The CDR3 nucleotides read TGTGCCAGCAGCTCGTTAGGGGGGGTCACTGAAGCTTTCTTT. Looking up the rest from reference TRBV7-2 and TRBJ1-1 gives the full variable domain: GAGVSQSPSNKVTEKGKDVELRCDPISGHTALYWYRQSLGQGLEFLIYFQGNSAPDKSGLPSDRFSAERTGGSVSTLTIQRTQQEDSAVYLCASSSLGGVTEAFFGQGTRLTVV.

The gene calls are TRBV10-1 and TRBJ2-1, with 9 positions matching TRBD1. This CDR3 comprises 13 residues. Germline trimming cut 6 bases from V and 15 bases from J; bases unmatched to any gene: 12. Germline V gene data show CDR1 as WNHNN and CDR2 as SYGVQD (reference sequence). The CDR3 protein is CASRGQGDHEGFF. DNA for the CDR3: TGCGCCAGCAGGGGACAGGGTGACCATGAGGGGTTCTTC.

The chain joins TRBV7-2 to TRBJ1-2, with D possibly matching TRBD1 (6 bases). V dropped 5 bases and J dropped 7 bases, with 20 bases sitting between them. Germline CDR1 and CDR2: SGHTA and FQGNSA. There are 15 residues in the CDR3. Here the CDR3 reads CASSPQSRMGAGYTF. The CDR3 bases are TGTGCCAGCAGCCCGCAATCCCGAATGGGGGCTGGCTACACCTTC. The full variable domain, rest sourced from reference TRBV7-2 and TRBJ1-2, is GAGVSQSPSNKVTEKGKDVELRCDPISGHTALYWYRQSLGQGLEFLIYFQGNSAPDKSGLPSDRFSAERTGGSVSTLTIQRTQQEDSAVYLCASSPQSRMGAGYTFGSGTRLTVV.

This sequence joins TRBV7-2 and TRBJ2-2; D possibly uses TRBD1 or TRBD2 (5 bases each). The germline gives CDR1 SGHTA, CDR2 FQGNSA. The CDR3 runs to 13 residues. The ends were cut back, 5 bases at V and 10 bases at J, with 14 bases in the middle. The CDR3 bases are TGTGCCAGCAGCCCATGGGGGTCCCTGGAGCTGTTTTTT. This codes for CASSPWGSLELFF.

This clonotype was seen many times. The chain carries TRBV6-5 and TRBJ1-6; 8 bases match TRBD1. Per the germline V gene, CDR1 is MNHEY and CDR2 is SVGAGI. V lost 5 bases, J lost 10 bases, and 4 bases stayed unmatched. The CDR3 spans 13 residues. The CDR3 region has the DNA TGTGCCAGCAGTCCAGGACAGGGCTCACCCCTCCACTTT. This gives the protein CASSPGQGSPLHF.

The V call is TRBV7-2, the J call TRBJ1-5; D gene unclear. Germline CDR1 SGHTA, CDR2 FQGNSA. The CDR3 loop spans 15 amino acids. The V end lost 5 bases, the J end lost 1 base, and 12 bases lay between the germline ends. CDR3 region: CASSPRSGSNQPQHF. CDR3 DNA: TGTGCCAGCAGCCCGCGGTCCGGGAGCAATCAGCCCCAGCATTTT.

The rearrangement uses TRBV18 and TRBJ2-1; 9 bases are shared with TRBD1. Germline V gene sequence: CDR1 KGHSH, CDR2 LQKENI. V lost 6 bases to trimming and J lost 2 bases; unmatched junction nucleotides: 5. The CDR3 is 15 amino acids. CDR3 amino acids: CASSQQGAAYNEQFF. The CDR3 DNA sequence: TGTGCCAGCTCGCAACAGGGGGCGGCCTACAATGAGCAGTTCTTC.

The V and J genes are TRBV20-1 and TRBJ1-1; TRBD1 aligns across 7 bases. CDR1 is DFQATT and CDR2 is SNEGSKA in the germline V gene (reference sequence). V trimming: 5 bases; J trimming: 8 bases; junction bases outside the gene matches: 8. CDR3 length: 12 residues. DNA of the CDR3: TGCAGTGCTGGGGGGACAGCCTCGGAAGCTTTCTTT. Amino acid sequence: CSAGGTASEAFF.

A few counts support this clonotype. This sequence joins TRBV6-2 or TRBV6-3 and TRBJ1-1; D perhaps matches TRBD1 (5 bases). The V and J ends lost 2 bases and 8 bases respectively, with 9 bases between them. The CDR3 loop spans 12 amino acids. The germline CDR1 and CDR2 sequences are MNHEY and SVGEGT. The CDR3 protein is CASSYRDGEAFF. CDR3 sequence (DNA): TGTGCCAGCAGTTACCGGGACGGAGAAGCTTTCTTT.

The sample holds a few counts of this clonotype. The chain combines TRBV6-6 with TRBJ2-1; D is ambiguous. CDR1 and CDR2 from the germline V gene are MNHNY and SVGAGI (reference sequence). The CDR3 runs to 13 residues. V shed 5 bases and J shed 4 bases, with 9 bases lying between them. CDR3 sequence: CASSKGPYNEQFF. As DNA, the CDR3 is TGTGCCAGCAGTAAAGGACCGTACAATGAGCAGTTCTTC.

The gene calls are TRBV29-1 and TRBJ1-2; D is undetermined. From germline, CDR1 is SQVTM and CDR2 ANQGSEA. The V end lost 7 bases, the J end lost 5 bases, and 17 bases lay between the germline ends. The CDR3 is 13 residues long. The CDR3 region is CSAGSEGRYGYTF. The CDR3 DNA is TGCAGCGCGGGGTCCGAAGGGAGATATGGCTACACCTTC.